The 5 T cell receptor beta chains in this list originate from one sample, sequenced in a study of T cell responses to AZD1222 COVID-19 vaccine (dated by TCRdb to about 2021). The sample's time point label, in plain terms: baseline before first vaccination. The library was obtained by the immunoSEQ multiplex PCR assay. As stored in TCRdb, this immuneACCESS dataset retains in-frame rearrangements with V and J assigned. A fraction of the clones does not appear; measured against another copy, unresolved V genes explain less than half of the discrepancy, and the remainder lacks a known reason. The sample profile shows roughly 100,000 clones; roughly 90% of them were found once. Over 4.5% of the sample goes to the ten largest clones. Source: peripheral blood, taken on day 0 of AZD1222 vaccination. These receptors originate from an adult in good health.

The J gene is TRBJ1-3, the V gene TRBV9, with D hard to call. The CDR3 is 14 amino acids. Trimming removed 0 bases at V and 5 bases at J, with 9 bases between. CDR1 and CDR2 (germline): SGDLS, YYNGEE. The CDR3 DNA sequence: TGTGCCAGCAGCGTAGATACGGGGAGAAACACCATATATTTT. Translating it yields CASSVDTGRNTIYF.

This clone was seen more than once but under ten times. The chain's CDR3 is CASGPGGVTEAFF. In DNA form, the CDR3 reads TGCGCCAGCGGGCCAGGGGGAGTCACTGAAGCTTTCTTT. The chain couples TRBV4-1 to TRBJ1-1; 7 bases agree with TRBD1. The germline V gene encodes CDR1 MGHRA and CDR2 YSYEKL. The CDR3 contains 13 residues. V lost 8 bases and J lost 4; bases outside the gene matches: 7.

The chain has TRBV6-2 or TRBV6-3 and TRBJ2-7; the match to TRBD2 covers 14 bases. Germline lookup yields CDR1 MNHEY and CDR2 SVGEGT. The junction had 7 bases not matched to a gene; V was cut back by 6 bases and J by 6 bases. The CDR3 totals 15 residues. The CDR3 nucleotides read TGTGCCAGCAGCAAGACTAGCGGGAGGGCTTTCGAGCAGTACTTC. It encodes CASSKTSGRAFEQYF.

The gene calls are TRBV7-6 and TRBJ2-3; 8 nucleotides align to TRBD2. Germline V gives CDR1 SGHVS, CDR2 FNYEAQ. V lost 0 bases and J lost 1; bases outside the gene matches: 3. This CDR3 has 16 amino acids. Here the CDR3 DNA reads TGTGCCAGCAGCTTAGCGGCGGGAGGAGGCACAGATACGCAGTATTTT. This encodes CASSLAAGGGTDTQYF.

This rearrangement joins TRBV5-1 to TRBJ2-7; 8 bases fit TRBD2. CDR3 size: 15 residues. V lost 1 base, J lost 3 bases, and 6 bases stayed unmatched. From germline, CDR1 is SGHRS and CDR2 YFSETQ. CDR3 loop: CASSLKGLGDYEQYF. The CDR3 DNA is TGCGCCAGCAGCTTGAAGGGACTAGGGGACTACGAGCAGTACTTC.